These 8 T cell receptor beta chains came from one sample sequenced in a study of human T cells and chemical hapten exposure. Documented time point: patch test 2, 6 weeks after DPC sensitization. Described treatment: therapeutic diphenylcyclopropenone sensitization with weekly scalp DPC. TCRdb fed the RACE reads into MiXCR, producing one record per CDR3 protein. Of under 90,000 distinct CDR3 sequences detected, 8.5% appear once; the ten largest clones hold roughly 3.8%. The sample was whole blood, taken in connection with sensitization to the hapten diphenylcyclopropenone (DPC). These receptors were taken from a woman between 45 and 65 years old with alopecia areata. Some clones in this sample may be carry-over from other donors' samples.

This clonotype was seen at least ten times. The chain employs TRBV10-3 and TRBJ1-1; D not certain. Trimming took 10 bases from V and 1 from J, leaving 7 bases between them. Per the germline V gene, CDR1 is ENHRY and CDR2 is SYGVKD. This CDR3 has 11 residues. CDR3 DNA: TGTGCCACCCAAGCGAACACTGAAGCTTTCTTT. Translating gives CATQANTEAFF.

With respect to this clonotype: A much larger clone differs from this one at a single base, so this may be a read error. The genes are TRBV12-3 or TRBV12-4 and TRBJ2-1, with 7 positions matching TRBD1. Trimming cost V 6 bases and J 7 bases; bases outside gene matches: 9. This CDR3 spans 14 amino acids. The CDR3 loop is CASSLGQEANEQFF. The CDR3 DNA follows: TGTGCCAGCAGCCTTGGACAGGAGGCTAATGAGCAGTTCTTC.

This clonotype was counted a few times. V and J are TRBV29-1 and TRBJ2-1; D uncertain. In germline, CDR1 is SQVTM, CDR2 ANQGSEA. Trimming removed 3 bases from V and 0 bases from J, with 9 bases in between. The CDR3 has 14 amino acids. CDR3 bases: TGCAGCGTTGAGCAGCAGGCCTCCTACAATGAGCAGTTCTTC. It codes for CSVEQQASYNEQFF.

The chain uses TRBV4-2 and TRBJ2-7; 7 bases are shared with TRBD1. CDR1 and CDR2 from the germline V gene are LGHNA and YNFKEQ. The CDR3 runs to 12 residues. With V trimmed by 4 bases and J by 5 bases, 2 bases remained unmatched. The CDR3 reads CASSRQGDEQYF. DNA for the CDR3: TGTGCCAGCAGCCGACAGGGAGACGAGCAGTACTTC.

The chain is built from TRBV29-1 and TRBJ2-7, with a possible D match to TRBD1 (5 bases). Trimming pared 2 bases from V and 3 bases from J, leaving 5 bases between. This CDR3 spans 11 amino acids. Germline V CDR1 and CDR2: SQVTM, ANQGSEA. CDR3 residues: CSVEQGYEQYF. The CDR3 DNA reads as TGCAGCGTTGAACAGGGCTACGAGCAGTACTTC.

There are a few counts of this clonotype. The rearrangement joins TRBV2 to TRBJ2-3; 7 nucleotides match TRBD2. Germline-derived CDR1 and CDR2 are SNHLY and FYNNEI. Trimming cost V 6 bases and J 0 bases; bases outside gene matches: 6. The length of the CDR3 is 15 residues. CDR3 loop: CASRGLTLSTDTQYF. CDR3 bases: TGTGCCAGCAGGGGACTAACTCTGAGCACAGATACGCAGTATTTT. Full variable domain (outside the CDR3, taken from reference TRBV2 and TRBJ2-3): EPEVTQTPSHQVTQMGQEVILRCVPISNHLYFYWYRQILGQKVEFLVSFYNNEISEKSEIFDDQFSVERPDGSNFTLKIRSTKLEDSAMYFCASRGLTLSTDTQYFGPGTRLTVL.

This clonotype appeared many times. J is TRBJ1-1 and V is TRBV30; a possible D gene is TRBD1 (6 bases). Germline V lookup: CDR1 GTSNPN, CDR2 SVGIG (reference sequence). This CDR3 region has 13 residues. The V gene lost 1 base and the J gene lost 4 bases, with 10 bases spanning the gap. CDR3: CAWSDTGSTEAFF. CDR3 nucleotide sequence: TGTGCCTGGAGTGACACAGGGTCCACTGAAGCTTTCTTT.

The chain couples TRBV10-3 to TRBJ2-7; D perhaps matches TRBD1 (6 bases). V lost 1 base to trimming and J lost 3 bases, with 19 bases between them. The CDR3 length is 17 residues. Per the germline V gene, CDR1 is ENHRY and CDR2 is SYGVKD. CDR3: CAISEWLGEQGRYEQYF. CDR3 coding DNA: TGTGCCATCAGTGAGTGGCTCGGGGAACAGGGTCGCTACGAGCAGTACTTC.